This is a list of T cell receptor beta chains from one sample in a study of shared T cell receptors in the human thymus. The assay was immunoSEQ multiplex PCR, and TCRdb's table has in-frame clones only and misses some. This repertoire shows 550,000 to 800,000 clones, 70% to 90% found once; its top ten account for roughly 0.01%. The same sample was also studied in work on human thymus T cells.

Sequencing was done on a sample of thymocytes. These receptors were obtained from a girl in the first two years of life with a congenital heart defect. Each CDR3 is given with its conserved first and last residue. The order of the fields is J gene, D gene, V gene, CDR3 protein. A D gene is named only where the DNA matches it firmly.

TRBJ2-1 - TRBV1 CTSSQEETGKGVDQGEQFF
TRBJ1-4 TRBD1 TRBV28 CASSPSTGPPFNEKLFF
TRBJ2-3 TRBD2 TRBV7-2 CASSLPGLAGGHGFF
TRBJ2-7 TRBD2 TRBV5-4 CASSLEGGGGEQYF
TRBJ1-5 - TRBV28 CASSLEFDRNSQPQHF
TRBJ1-6 - TRBV29-1 CSVAEVRNSPLHF
TRBJ2-5 TRBD1 TRBV7-2 CASSLDREETQYF
TRBJ2-7 - TRBV6-6 CASSYLEGPSYEQYF
TRBJ2-3 TRBD1 TRBV5-4 CASSLKDEGGADTQYF
TRBJ1-2 - TRBV12-5 CASYLRPGGYTF
TRBJ1-1 - TRBV6-5 CASRSSLNTEAFF
TRBJ1-3 - TRBV18 CASSSDSSSGNTIYF
TRBJ2-5 - TRBV7-2 CASTKGEETQYF
TRBJ2-7 - TRBV11-2 CASSFYSPGQTFDREQYF
TRBJ1-4 - TRBV30 CAWGDGRGNEKLFF
TRBJ2-7 - TRBV25-1 CASSSEGGGGAVFYEQYF
TRBJ2-5 - TRBV9 CASSASPLETQYF